The 25 T cell receptor beta chains below were found in one sample sequenced in a study of blood T cell repertoires in COVID-19. The protocol was immunoSEQ multiplex PCR, while the TCRdb copy is restricted to in-frame clones and leaves out a portion. Among around 59,000 clones listed, approximately 90% were seen once. Sample: peripheral blood. Source of these receptors: a man aged 55 to 70 with acute or convalescent COVID-19.

The V and J genes are TRBV5-1 and TRBJ1-2, with D possibly matching TRBD1 (6 bases). Trimming pared 8 bases from V and 0 bases from J, leaving 14 bases between. The CDR3 is 14 amino acids. Germline V lookup: CDR1 SGHRS, CDR2 YFSETQ. The CDR3 nucleotides are TGCGCCAGTGCCCGGACAGTACCTAACTATGGCTACACCTTC. Protein: CASARTVPNYGYTF. The variable domain in full, with the rest retrieved from reference TRBV5-1 and TRBJ1-2, is KAGVTQTPRYLIKTRGQQVTLSCSPISGHRSVSWYQQTPGQGLQFLFEYFSETQRNKGNFPGRFSGRQFSNSRSEMNVSTLELGDSALYLCASARTVPNYGYTFGSGTRLTVV.

The chain joins TRBV5-4 to TRBJ1-2; D gene unclear. Trimming removed 0 bases from V and 8 bases from J, with 11 bases in between. This CDR3 is built from 13 residues. Germline V gives CDR1 SGHNT, CDR2 YYREEE (reference sequence). CDR3 sequence: CASSLAASGGYTF. CDR3 coding DNA: TGTGCCAGCAGCTTGGCGGCATCGGGAGGCTACACCTTC.

The chain uses TRBV10-3 and TRBJ2-5, with D possibly matching TRBD2 (6 bases). This CDR3 region has 13 residues. Germline CDR1 ENHRY, CDR2 SYGVKD. Trimming stripped 6 bases from V and 5 bases from J, with 13 bases between. CDR3 coding DNA: TGTGCCATCAGGGAAGCTAGCGCGGAGACCCAGTACTTC. This encodes CAIREASAETQYF.

The chain has TRBV11-1 and TRBJ2-1; D perhaps matches TRBD1 (6 bases). V dropped 2 bases and J dropped 6 bases, with 11 bases sitting between them. The germline gives CDR1 SGHAT, CDR2 FQDESV (reference sequence). The CDR3 totals 14 residues. The CDR3 loop reads CASSLQGPVNEQFF. The CDR3 bases are TGTGCCAGCAGCTTACAGGGGCCCGTCAATGAGCAGTTCTTC.

This clone was counted a single time. The V gene is TRBV4-3, the J gene TRBJ1-6; 10 positions agree with TRBD1. Looked up from germline, CDR1 is LGHNA and CDR2 is YSLEER. The CDR3 has 17 residues. J gave up 6 bases and V 1 base, and 6 bases lay outside the gene matches. The CDR3 sequence: CASSQATTGGRNSPLHF. The DNA of the CDR3 is TGCGCCAGCAGCCAAGCAACGACAGGGGGCCGTAATTCACCCCTCCACTTT.

The V call is TRBV28, the J call TRBJ2-2, with 10 bases fitting TRBD1. The CDR3 runs to 15 residues. Trimming removed 3 bases from V and 7 bases from J; junction bases left unmatched: 5. The V gene's germline CDR1 is MDHEN and CDR2 SYDVKM. The CDR3 is CASSFWTGGSGELFF. CDR3 DNA: TGTGCCAGCAGTTTCTGGACAGGGGGAAGCGGGGAGCTGTTTTTT.

This clone appeared once. This sequence joins TRBV20-1 and TRBJ2-1; D ambiguous. The CDR3 is made up of 11 amino acids. Looked up from germline, CDR1 is DFQATT and CDR2 is SNEGSKA (reference sequence). Trimming pared 6 bases from V and 6 bases from J, leaving 9 bases between. For the CDR3, the DNA is TGCAGTGCGAGACTCGTCAATGAGCAGTTCTTC. It specifies CSARLVNEQFF.

V is TRBV5-1 and J is TRBJ2-7; 8 nucleotides match TRBD1. Germline loops: CDR1 SGHRS, CDR2 YFSETQ. This CDR3 is built from 14 residues. Germline trimming cut 0 bases from V and 4 bases from J; bases unmatched to any gene: 3. The DNA of the CDR3 is TGCGCCAGCAGCTTGGCAGGGGGCGAGTACGAGCAGTACTTC. Translation: CASSLAGGEYEQYF.

This chain joins TRBV7-2 and TRBJ2-3; D is undetermined. The germline V and J ends were trimmed by 5 bases and 8 bases, with 11 bases remaining between them. Germline V gives CDR1 SGHTA, CDR2 FQGNSA. The CDR3 is made up of 12 amino acids. The CDR3 region has the DNA TGTGCCAGCAGCCCCCCACCCGGTACGCAGTATTTT. Translated: CASSPPPGTQYF.

The rearrangement joins TRBV7-3 to TRBJ2-3; D ambiguous. Germline V gene data show CDR1 as SGHTA and CDR2 as FQGTGA. The CDR3 is 14 residues long. The V and J ends lost 1 base and 1 base respectively, with 6 bases between them. The CDR3 loop is CASSLNTGTDTQYF. The CDR3 DNA reads as TGTGCCAGCAGCTTAAACACAGGCACAGATACGCAGTATTTT.

The rearrangement joins TRBV25-1 to TRBJ2-5; 7 nucleotides align to TRBD2. V dropped 4 bases and J dropped 2; count of bases not matched to a gene: 13. The length of the CDR3 is 17 residues. Germline CDR1 MGHDK, CDR2 SYGVNS. The CDR3 sequence: CASSAQLGRGTQETQYF. The CDR3 nucleotides read TGTGCCAGCAGTGCCCAGCTAGGGAGGGGAACTCAAGAGACCCAGTACTTC. The whole variable domain, remainder taken from reference TRBV25-1 and TRBJ2-5, is EADIYQTPRYLVIGTGKKITLECSQTMGHDKMYWYQQDPGMELHLIHYSYGVNSTEKGDLSSESTVSRIRTEHFPLTLESARPSHTSQYLCASSAQLGRGTQETQYFGPGTRLLVL.

The rearrangement links TRBV7-3 to TRBJ1-3, with a weak D call TRBD1 (5 bases). V was pared by 5 bases and J by 0 bases, with 11 bases between. The V gene's germline CDR1 is SGHTA and CDR2 FQGTGA. The CDR3 contains 15 residues. CDR3 in amino acids: CASSPTGGSGNTIYF. The CDR3 DNA is TGTGCCAGCAGCCCGACGGGGGGCTCTGGAAACACCATATATTTT.

This clone occurred once. The genes are TRBV5-6 and TRBJ1-1, with 9 positions matching TRBD1. Losses at the gene ends were 4 bases for V and 0 bases for J; bases not matched to a gene: 4. The CDR3 has 15 residues. CDR1 is SGHDT, CDR2 YYEEEE, per germline. The CDR3 is CASSGRDRVNTEAFF. The DNA of the CDR3 is TGTGCCAGCAGCGGACGGGACAGGGTGAACACTGAAGCTTTCTTT.

The V gene is TRBV10-1, the J gene TRBJ1-1; 10 nucleotides match TRBD1. J lost 4 bases, V lost 7 bases, and 12 bases had no gene match. Germline V gene lookup returns CDR1 WNHNN and CDR2 SYGVQD (reference sequence). CDR3 length: 16 amino acids. The CDR3 protein is CASKTDRGRGSTEAFF. In DNA form, the CDR3 reads TGCGCCAGCAAAACCGACAGGGGGCGAGGGAGCACTGAAGCTTTCTTT.

The chain links TRBV2 to TRBJ2-1; 13 bases are shared with TRBD2. Germline assignment: CDR1 SNHLY and CDR2 FYNNEI. CDR3 length equals 16 residues. Trimming cost V 2 bases and J 9 bases; bases outside gene matches: 7. This chain's CDR3 is CASSERTSGSVVEQFF. CDR3 in DNA: TGTGCCAGCAGTGAAAGGACTAGCGGGAGCGTGGTTGAGCAGTTCTTC.

V is TRBV9 and J is TRBJ2-1, with D possibly matching TRBD1 (6 bases). V shed 4 bases and J shed 0 bases, with 23 bases lying between them. Germline assignment: CDR1 SGDLS and CDR2 YYNGEE. The CDR3 has 19 amino acids. In DNA form, the CDR3 reads TGTGCCAGCAGCTTCAGTGGGGGCAGCGGCCAAGTCTCCTACAATGAGCAGTTCTTC. It specifies CASSFSGGSGQVSYNEQFF. Full variable domain (remainder filled in from reference TRBV9 and TRBJ2-1): DSGVTQTPKHLITATGQRVTLRCSPRSGDLSVYWYQQSLDQGLQFLIQYYNGEERAKGNILERFSAQQFPDLHSELNLSSLELGDSALYFCASSFSGGSGQVSYNEQFFGPGTRLTVL.

There are a few counts of this clone. The chain combines TRBV6-5 with TRBJ2-7, with 8 bases fitting TRBD1. Per the germline V gene, CDR1 is MNHEY and CDR2 is SVGAGI. The CDR3 has 12 amino acids. Trimming cost V 10 bases and J 2 bases; bases outside gene matches: 4. The CDR3 region has the DNA TGTGCCACCAGGACAGGGACCTACGAGCAGTACTTC. Amino acid sequence: CATRTGTYEQYF.

This chain uses TRBV6-5 with TRBJ1-1, with TRBD1 as a possible D gene (6 bases). The CDR3 totals 16 residues. Trimming shortened V by 0 bases and J by 10 bases, and 21 bases separated the two germline ends. CDR1 and CDR2 (germline): MNHEY, SVGAGI. The CDR3 is CASSYSFLQGLGGAFF. The CDR3, as DNA: TGTGCCAGCAGTTACTCGTTTTTACAGGGCTTAGGTGGAGCTTTCTTT.

The chain recombines TRBV4-3 with TRBJ1-4; no definite D call. V was trimmed by 0 bases and J by 8 bases, leaving 13 bases between them. Germline CDR1 is LGHNA and CDR2 is YSLEER. The CDR3 runs to 15 residues. The CDR3 region is CASSQDVGRDEKLFF. As DNA, the CDR3 is TGCGCCAGCAGCCAAGATGTAGGGAGAGACGAAAAACTGTTTTTT.

In this sample, this clone turned up once. The chain combines TRBV5-1 with TRBJ2-1; TRBD1 is a possible D gene (6 bases). Germline loops: CDR1 SGHRS, CDR2 YFSETQ. The CDR3 loop spans 16 amino acids. V lost 1 base, J lost 6 bases, and 17 bases lay in between. CDR3 amino acids: CASSLSLGAESNEQFF. The CDR3 nucleotides are TGCGCCAGCAGCTTGAGTTTGGGGGCAGAGTCCAATGAGCAGTTCTTC.

The chain combines TRBV19 with TRBJ1-6, with D possibly TRBD1 on 6 matching bases. Germline lookup yields CDR1 LNHDA and CDR2 SQIVND (reference sequence). V was clipped by 5 bases and J by 4 bases, with 12 bases between them. The CDR3 totals 15 residues. The CDR3 DNA is TGTGCCAGTAGTCCCCAGGGGTCTTATAATTCACCCCTCCACTTT. Translation: CASSPQGSYNSPLHF.

The chain carries TRBV4-3 and TRBJ2-7; D might be TRBD2 (5 bases). Between the trimmed V and J ends, which lost 0 bases and 2 bases, there was a span of 17 bases. This CDR3 is 17 amino acids long. From germline, CDR1 is LGHNA and CDR2 YSLEER. CDR3 coding DNA: TGCGCCAGCAGCCAAGACCCTCGTGGAGGCCCCCCCTACGAGCAGTACTTC. This codes for CASSQDPRGGPPYEQYF.

The chain combines TRBV21-1 with TRBJ1-6. TRBV21-1 has pseudogene status. The CDR3 is made up of 16 amino acids. CDR3 amino acids: CASSKAARSLDSPLHF. CDR3 nucleotide sequence: TGTGCCAGCAGCAAAGCCGCTCGTTCCCTAGACTCACCCCTCCACTTT.

This clone appeared once. The rearrangement uses TRBV28 and TRBJ1-2; D is undetermined. The germline V and J ends were trimmed by 6 bases and 8 bases, with 10 bases remaining between them. CDR1 and CDR2 from the germline V gene are MDHEN and SYDVKM. The CDR3 is 11 residues long. The CDR3 spells CASSLRRGYTF. The DNA of the CDR3 is TGTGCCAGCAGCCTTCGGAGAGGCTACACCTTC.

This clone was picked up a small number of times. The chain is built from TRBV6-6 and TRBJ2-7; TRBD2 agrees at 8 bases. V was pared by 6 bases and J by 4 bases, with 8 bases of the junction left unmatched. The germline gives CDR1 MNHNY, CDR2 SVGAGI (reference sequence). This CDR3 is 14 amino acids long. This chain's CDR3 is CASRRTSSIYEQYF. The CDR3 bases are TGTGCCAGCAGGCGGACTAGCTCCATTTACGAGCAGTACTTC.